This T cell receptor (beta chain) was captured by sequencing in a study of blood T cell repertoires in COVID-19. This clone was seen ten or more times. TCRdb keeps only in-frame clones here, not all; method: immunoSEQ multiplex PCR. The profile shows 200,000 to 300,000 clones, 85% to 90% of them singletons. Germline V gene sequence: CDR1 SGHVS, CDR2 FQNEAQ. V was clipped by 7 bases and J by 2 bases, with 15 bases between them. The CDR3 loop spans 15 amino acids. The rearrangement joins TRBV7-8 to TRBJ2-1; tentative D call: TRBD2 (5 bases). This sequence was found in a woman aged 40 to 55 with acute or convalescent COVID-19. Specimen: peripheral blood. This CDR3 is CASTIASGPYNEQFF. CDR3 bases: TGTGCCAGCACCATAGCAAGCGGCCCCTACAATGAGCAGTTCTTC.